This T cell receptor beta chain was obtained from a study of T cells after yellow fever vaccination. This clonotype was observed many times. The antigen is undetermined. Via MiXCR, TCRdb re-called the 5' RACE reads, giving one row per CDR3 protein. This table has about 310,000 distinct CDR3 sequences, 3% to 4.5% appearing once. Study-level points and caveats: Peaking on day 5 versus 15, the secondary response was faster but weaker. Within FACS-sorted repertoires, abundant clonotypes contaminating from the bulk population could be present. After the booster, about 95% of CD4 and roughly nine tenths of CD8 primary-response clones were re-detected.

Trimming shortened V by 3 bases and J by 6 bases, and 9 bases separated the two germline ends. The CDR3 loop spans 14 amino acids. The V gene's germline CDR1 is MDHEN and CDR2 SYDVKM. This TCR derives from a man aged 18-30 years who received the YFV17D yellow fever vaccine. The sequenced sample was PBMCs, obtained on the day of the yellow fever booster vaccination. The gene calls are TRBV28 and TRBJ1-6; the D gene is possibly TRBD1 (6 bases). The CDR3 protein is CASSLGGSNSPLHF. The CDR3 DNA follows: TGTGCCAGCAGTTTGGGGGGCAGTAATTCACCCCTCCACTTT.